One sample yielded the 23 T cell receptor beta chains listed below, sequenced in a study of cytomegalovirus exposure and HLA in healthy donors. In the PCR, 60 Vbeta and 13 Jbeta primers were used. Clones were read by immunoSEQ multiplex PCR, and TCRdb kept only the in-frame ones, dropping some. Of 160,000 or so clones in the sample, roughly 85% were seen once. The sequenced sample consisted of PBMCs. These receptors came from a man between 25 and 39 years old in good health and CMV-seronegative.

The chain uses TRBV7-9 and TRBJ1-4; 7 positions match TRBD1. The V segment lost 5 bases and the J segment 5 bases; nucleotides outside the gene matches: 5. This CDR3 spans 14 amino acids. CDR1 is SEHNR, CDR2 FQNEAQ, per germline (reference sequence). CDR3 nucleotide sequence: TGTGCCAGCAGCGCCCGGACAGGAAATGAAAAACTGTTTTTT. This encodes CASSARTGNEKLFF.

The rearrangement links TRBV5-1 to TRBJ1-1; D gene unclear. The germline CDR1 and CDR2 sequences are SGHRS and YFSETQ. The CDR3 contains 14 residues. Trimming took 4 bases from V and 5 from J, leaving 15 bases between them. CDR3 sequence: CASSPAPGRTEAFF. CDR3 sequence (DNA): TGCGCCAGCAGCCCGGCCCCTGGGAGGACTGAAGCTTTCTTT.

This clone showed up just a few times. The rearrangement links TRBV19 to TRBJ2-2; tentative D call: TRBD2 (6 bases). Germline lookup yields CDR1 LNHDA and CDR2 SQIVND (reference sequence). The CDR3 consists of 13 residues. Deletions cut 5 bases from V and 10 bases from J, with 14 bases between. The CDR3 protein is CASSALGLSELFF. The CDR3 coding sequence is TGTGCCAGTAGTGCACTCGGACTATCGGAGCTGTTTTTT.

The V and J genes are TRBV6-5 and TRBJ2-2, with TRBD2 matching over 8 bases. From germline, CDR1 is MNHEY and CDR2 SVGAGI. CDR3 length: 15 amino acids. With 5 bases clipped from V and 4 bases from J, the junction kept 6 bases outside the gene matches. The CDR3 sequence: CASSRERGFTGELFF. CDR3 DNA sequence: TGTGCCAGCAGTAGGGAGCGGGGGTTCACCGGGGAGCTGTTTTTT.

The CDR3 DNA reads as TGTGCCAGCAGCTCTCGGACGACAGGGGGTAGCACAGATACGCAGTATTTT. This sequence encodes CASSSRTTGGSTDTQYF. This chain joins TRBV5-6 and TRBJ2-3; 9 bases agree with TRBD1. V shed 3 bases and J 0 bases; nucleotides not matched to a gene: 8. Germline V lookup: CDR1 SGHDT, CDR2 YYEEEE. The CDR3 sequence is 17 residues long.

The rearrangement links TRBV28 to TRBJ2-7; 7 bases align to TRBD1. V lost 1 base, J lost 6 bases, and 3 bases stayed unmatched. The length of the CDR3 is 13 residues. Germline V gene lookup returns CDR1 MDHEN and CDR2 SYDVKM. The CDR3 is CASSLSTGIEQYF. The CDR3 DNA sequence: TGTGCCAGCAGTTTATCGACAGGGATCGAGCAGTACTTC.

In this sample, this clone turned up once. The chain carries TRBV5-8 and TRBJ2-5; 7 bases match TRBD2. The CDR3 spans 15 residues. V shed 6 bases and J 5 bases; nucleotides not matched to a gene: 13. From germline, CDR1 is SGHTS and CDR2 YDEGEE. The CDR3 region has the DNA TGTGCCAGCACCGCACCGGGGGGAGTTGGGGAGACCCAGTACTTC. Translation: CASTAPGGVGETQYF.

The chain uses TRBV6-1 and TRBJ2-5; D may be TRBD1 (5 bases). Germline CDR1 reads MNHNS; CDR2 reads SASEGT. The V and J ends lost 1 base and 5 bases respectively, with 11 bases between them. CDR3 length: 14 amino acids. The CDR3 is CASSEGGGMETQYF. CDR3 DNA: TGTGCCAGCAGTGAAGGGGGCGGAATGGAGACCCAGTACTTC.

The DNA for the CDR3 is TGTGCCAGCAGCTTAGGAGCTGGGACTAGCGGGGTGAGAGGGGAGCTGTTTTTT. The encoded protein is CASSLGAGTSGVRGELFF. The V gene is TRBV7-2, the J gene TRBJ2-2, with TRBD2 identical over 13 bases. With V trimmed by 1 base and J by 8 bases, 10 bases remained unmatched. The germline gives CDR1 SGHTA, CDR2 FQGNSA. The CDR3 is made up of 18 amino acids.

The CDR3 sequence is CASSFNRESPEAFF. CDR3 bases: TGTGCCAGCAGTTTTAACAGGGAAAGCCCTGAAGCTTTCTTT. V usage is TRBV27 and J usage is TRBJ1-1; D is possibly TRBD1 (6 bases). V lost 3 bases and J lost 6, with 14 bases in between. The CDR3 has 14 residues. Germline lookup yields CDR1 MNHEY and CDR2 SMNVEV (reference sequence).

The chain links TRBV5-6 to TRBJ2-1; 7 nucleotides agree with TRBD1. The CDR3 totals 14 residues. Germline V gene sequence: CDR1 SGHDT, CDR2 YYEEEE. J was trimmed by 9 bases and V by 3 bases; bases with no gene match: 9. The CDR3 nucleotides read TGTGCCAGCAGCTCCCTGACAGGGTTCGGTGAGCAGTTCTTC. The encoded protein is CASSSLTGFGEQFF. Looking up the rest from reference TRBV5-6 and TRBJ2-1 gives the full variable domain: DAGVTQSPTHLIKTRGQQVTLRCSPKSGHDTVSWYQQALGQGPQFIFQYYEEEERQRGNFPDRFSGHQFPNYSSELNVNALLLGDSALYLCASSSLTGFGEQFFGPGTRLTVL.

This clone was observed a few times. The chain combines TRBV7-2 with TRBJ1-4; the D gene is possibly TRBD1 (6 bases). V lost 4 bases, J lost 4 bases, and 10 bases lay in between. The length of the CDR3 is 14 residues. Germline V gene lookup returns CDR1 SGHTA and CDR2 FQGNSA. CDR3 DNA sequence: TGTGCCAGCAGCTACAGGGCCGATAATGAAAAACTGTTTTTT. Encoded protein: CASSYRADNEKLFF.

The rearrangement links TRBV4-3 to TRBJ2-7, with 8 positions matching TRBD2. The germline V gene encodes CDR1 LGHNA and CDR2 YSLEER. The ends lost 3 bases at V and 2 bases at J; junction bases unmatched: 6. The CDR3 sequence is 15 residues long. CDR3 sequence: CASSQGAAGAYEQYF. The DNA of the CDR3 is TGCGCCAGCAGCCAGGGTGCAGCGGGGGCCTACGAGCAGTACTTC.

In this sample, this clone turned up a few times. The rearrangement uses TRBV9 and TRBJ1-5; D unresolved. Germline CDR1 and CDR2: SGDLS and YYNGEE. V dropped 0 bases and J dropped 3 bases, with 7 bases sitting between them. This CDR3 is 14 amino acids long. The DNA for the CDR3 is TGTGCCAGCAGCGTAGAACAGACCAATCAGCCCCAGCATTTT. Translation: CASSVEQTNQPQHF.

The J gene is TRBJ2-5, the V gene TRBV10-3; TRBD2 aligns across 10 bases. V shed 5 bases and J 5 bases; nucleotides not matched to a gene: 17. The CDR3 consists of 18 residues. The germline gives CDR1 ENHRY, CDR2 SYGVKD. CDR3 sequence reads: CAISPSLAGEMLLETQYF. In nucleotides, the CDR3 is TGTGCCATCAGTCCGTCGCTAGCGGGGGAGATGCTACTGGAGACCCAGTACTTC.

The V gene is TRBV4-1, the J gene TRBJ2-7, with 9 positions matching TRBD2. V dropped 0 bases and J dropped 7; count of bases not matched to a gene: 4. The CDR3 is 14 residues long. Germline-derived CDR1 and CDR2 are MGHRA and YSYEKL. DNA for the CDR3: TGCGCCAGCAGCCAAGAGCGGGGGGGCGGGGAGCAGTACTTC. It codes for CASSQERGGGEQYF.

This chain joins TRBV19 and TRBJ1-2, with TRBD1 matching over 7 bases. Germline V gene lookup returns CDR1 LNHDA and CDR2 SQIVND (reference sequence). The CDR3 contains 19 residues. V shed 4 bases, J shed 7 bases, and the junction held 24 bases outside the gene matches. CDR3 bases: TGTGCCAGTAGTACAACCCAGGCTTCAGGGGGATTTTTTAAAGGTGGCTACACCTTC. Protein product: CASSTTQASGGFFKGGYTF.

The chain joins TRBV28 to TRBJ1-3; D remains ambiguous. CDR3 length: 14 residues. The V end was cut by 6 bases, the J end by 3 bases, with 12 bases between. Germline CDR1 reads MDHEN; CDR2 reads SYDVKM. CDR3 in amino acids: CASRPDVVGNTIYF. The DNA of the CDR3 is TGTGCCAGCAGACCAGATGTCGTTGGAAACACCATATATTTT.

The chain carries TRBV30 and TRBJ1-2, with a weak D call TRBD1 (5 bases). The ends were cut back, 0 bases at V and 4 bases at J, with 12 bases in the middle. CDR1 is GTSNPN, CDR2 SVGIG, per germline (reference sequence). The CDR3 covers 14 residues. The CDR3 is CAWSVIGGIYGYTF. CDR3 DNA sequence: TGTGCCTGGAGTGTAATTGGGGGGATCTATGGCTACACCTTC.

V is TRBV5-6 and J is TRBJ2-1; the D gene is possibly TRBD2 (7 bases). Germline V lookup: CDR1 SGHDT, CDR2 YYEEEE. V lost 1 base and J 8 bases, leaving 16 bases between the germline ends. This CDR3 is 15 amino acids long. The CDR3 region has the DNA TGTGCCAGCAGCTTGATCCCCAGGGGAGGGTATGAGCAGTTCTTC. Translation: CASSLIPRGGYEQFF. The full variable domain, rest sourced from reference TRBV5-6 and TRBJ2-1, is DAGVTQSPTHLIKTRGQQVTLRCSPKSGHDTVSWYQQALGQGPQFIFQYYEEEERQRGNFPDRFSGHQFPNYSSELNVNALLLGDSALYLCASSLIPRGGYEQFFGPGTRLTVL.

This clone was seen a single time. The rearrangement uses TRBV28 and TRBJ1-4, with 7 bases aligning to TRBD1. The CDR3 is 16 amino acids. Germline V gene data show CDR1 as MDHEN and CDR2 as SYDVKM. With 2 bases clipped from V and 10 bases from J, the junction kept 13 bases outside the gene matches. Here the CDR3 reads CASSLPQGSEAVKLFF. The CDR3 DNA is TGTGCCAGCAGTTTACCACAGGGGTCCGAAGCTGTAAAACTGTTTTTT.

The DNA of the CDR3 is TGTGCCAGCAGCTCAGAGGAGGGACGGGTATATGGCTACACCTTC. Encoded protein: CASSSEEGRVYGYTF. This chain joins TRBV7-9 and TRBJ1-2, with D maybe TRBD1 (5 bases). V lost 4 bases and J 5 bases, leaving 17 bases between the germline ends. The CDR3 consists of 15 residues. CDR1 and CDR2 (germline): SEHNR, FQNEAQ (reference sequence).

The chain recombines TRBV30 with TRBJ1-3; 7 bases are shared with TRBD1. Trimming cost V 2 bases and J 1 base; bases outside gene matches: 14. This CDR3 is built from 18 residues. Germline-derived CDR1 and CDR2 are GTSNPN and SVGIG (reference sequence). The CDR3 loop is CAWSFGTASLASGNTIYF. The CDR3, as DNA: TGTGCCTGGAGTTTTGGGACAGCGAGCCTTGCGTCTGGAAACACCATATATTTT. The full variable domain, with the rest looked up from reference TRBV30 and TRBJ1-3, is SQTIHQWPATLVQPVGSPLSLECTVEGTSNPNLYWYRQAAGRGLQLLFYSVGIGQISSEVPQNLSASRPQDRQFILSSKKLLLSDSGFYLCAWSFGTASLASGNTIYFGEGSWLTVV.